The subject of this entry is one T cell receptor beta chain. Measured with immunoSEQ multiplex PCR; TCRdb has only the in-frame clones, and not every one. The data contain about 200,000 clones, around 89% of them singletons. The CDR3 extends over 14 amino acids. V was trimmed by 0 bases and J by 6 bases, leaving 10 bases between them. Looked up from germline, CDR1 is SGHNT and CDR2 is YYREEE (reference sequence). Participants were aged about 18 to 90 years, lived in roughly 23 US areas, and enrolled virtually. Cohort allocation depended upon clinical history that participants reported. Each recovered donor of Cohort 3 presented with two negative PCRs, clearance, or symptom resolution. This sample stems from a study of blood T cell repertoires in COVID-19. Study at large: Samples of COVID-19 (acute and convalescent) were obtained from the United States, Italy and Spain.

The chain uses TRBV5-4 and TRBJ2-1; no firm D call. The clonotype originates from a man aged 25 to 40 who had recovered from COVID-19. Sequencing was performed on PBMCs or T cells enriched from blood (not recorded which). Here the CDR3 reads CASSLAPAANEQFF. In DNA form, the CDR3 reads TGTGCCAGCAGCTTGGCTCCCGCGGCCAATGAGCAGTTCTTC.